These T cell receptor beta chains were read from a single sample in a study of shared clonotypes between healthy human individuals. TCRdb's table, derived via immunoSEQ multiplex PCR, lists solely in-frame clones and lacks some. Altogether under 1 million clones are present, 96% being singletons, with the ten largest covering roughly 0.23%. The sample was naive CD8+ T cells sorted from blood. All receptors derive from a man under 40 in good health. CDR3s include the opening cysteine and the closing phenylalanine or tryptophan. The D gene is left open where the match is weak. For some rows the clone size is stated as once, few or many, or as a class when expanded; others skip it.

d_call: TRBD1
j_call: TRBJ1-5
clone_size: NA
v_call: TRBV5-1
cdr3_nt: TGCGCCAGCAGCTTGGAGGGACAGAGAAATCAGCCCCAGCATTTT
cdr3_aa: CASSLEGQRNQPQHF

d_call: TRBD2
j_call: TRBJ2-3
clone_size: NA
v_call: TRBV7-6
cdr3_nt: TGTGCCAGCAGCTTAGCGTCGGATAGCGGGAGCTTAGATACGCAGTATTTT
cdr3_aa: CASSLASDSGSLDTQYF

d_call: TRBD2
j_call: TRBJ2-7
clone_size: NA
v_call: TRBV28
cdr3_nt: TGTGCCAGCAGTTTTCGTCTAGCGGGAGACGAGCAGTACTTC
cdr3_aa: CASSFRLAGDEQYF

d_call: TRBD1
j_call: TRBJ2-1
clone_size: NA
v_call: TRBV5-1
cdr3_nt: TGCGCCAGCAGCTTGTTTGACAGGGGAAACAATGAGCAGTTCTTC
cdr3_aa: CASSLFDRGNNEQFF

d_call: NA
j_call: TRBJ2-1
clone_size: NA
v_call: TRBV10-2
cdr3_nt: TGCGCCAGCAGTGGTGTTGGTACCGCGCCCTTTAACAATGAGCAGTTCTTC
cdr3_aa: CASSGVGTAPFNNEQFF

d_call: NA
j_call: TRBJ2-1
clone_size: NA
v_call: TRBV29-1
cdr3_nt: TGCAGCGTTGTACCTAGTTCTCACTCCTACAATGAGCAGTTCTTC
cdr3_aa: CSVVPSSHSYNEQFF

d_call: TRBD1
j_call: TRBJ1-2
clone_size: NA
v_call: TRBV6-5
cdr3_nt: TGTGCCAGCAGTTATGGACAGGCCGCCGACTACACCTTC
cdr3_aa: CASSYGQAADYTF

d_call: NA
j_call: TRBJ2-2
clone_size: once
v_call: TRBV10-2
cdr3_nt: TGCGCCAGCAGTTTAGGGGTCGACACCGGGGAGCTGTTTTTT
cdr3_aa: CASSLGVDTGELFF

d_call: NA
j_call: TRBJ2-5
clone_size: NA
v_call: TRBV6-1
cdr3_nt: TGTGCCAGCAGTGTATACTTTCAGGGGGAGACCCAGTACTTC
cdr3_aa: CASSVYFQGETQYF

d_call: NA
j_call: TRBJ2-2
clone_size: NA
v_call: TRBV9
cdr3_nt: TGTGCCAGCAGCCCGCGAACAGGGTCGCTACGGGAGCTGTTTTTT
cdr3_aa: CASSPRTGSLRELFF

d_call: NA
j_call: TRBJ2-7
clone_size: NA
v_call: TRBV21-1
cdr3_nt: TGTGCCAGCAGCAATGGAGAACAGGTGAACTACGAGCAGTACTTC
cdr3_aa: CASSNGEQVNYEQYF

d_call: TRBD1
j_call: TRBJ2-1
clone_size: NA
v_call: TRBV30
cdr3_nt: TGTGCCTGGAGTTGGGACAGCGAGCTCGCCTACAATGAGCAGTTCTTC
cdr3_aa: CAWSWDSELAYNEQFF

d_call: NA
j_call: TRBJ2-3
clone_size: NA
v_call: TRBV19
cdr3_nt: TGTGCCAGTAGTGCGGGGGCTACAGAGCAGTATTTT
cdr3_aa: CASSAGATEQYF

d_call: NA
j_call: TRBJ1-2
clone_size: NA
v_call: TRBV14
cdr3_nt: TGTGCCAGCAGCCTTGACAGGCCGCCCATGTATGGCTACACCTTC
cdr3_aa: CASSLDRPPMYGYTF

d_call: NA
j_call: TRBJ2-3
clone_size: once
v_call: TRBV20-1
cdr3_nt: TGCAGTGCTAGCGACTCCGCGCAGTATTTT
cdr3_aa: CSASDSAQYF

d_call: NA
j_call: TRBJ1-2
clone_size: NA
v_call: TRBV7-9
cdr3_nt: TGTGCCAGCAGCCTCACGTCGGGCATCCACTCTGGCTACACCTTC
cdr3_aa: CASSLTSGIHSGYTF

d_call: NA
j_call: TRBJ1-1
clone_size: NA
v_call: TRBV13
cdr3_nt: TGTGCCAGCAGCGTCAGGGAGTTTAACACTGAAGCTTTCTTT
cdr3_aa: CASSVREFNTEAFF

d_call: NA
j_call: TRBJ2-1
clone_size: NA
v_call: TRBV7-2
cdr3_nt: TGTGCCAGCAGCTTAAGCGCCTACAATGAGCAGTTCTTC
cdr3_aa: CASSLSAYNEQFF

d_call: NA
j_call: TRBJ1-1
clone_size: NA
v_call: TRBV2
cdr3_nt: TGTGCCAGCTTCGAGGGGAGCACTGAAGCTTTCTTT
cdr3_aa: CASFEGSTEAFF

d_call: NA
j_call: TRBJ2-1
clone_size: once
v_call: TRBV11-3
cdr3_nt: TGTGCCAGCAGCGGGGGGGCTAGTTGGGATGAGCAGTTCTTC
cdr3_aa: CASSGGASWDEQFF

d_call: TRBD1
j_call: TRBJ1-5
clone_size: once
v_call: TRBV4-1
cdr3_nt: TGCGCCAGCAGCCTCTCCCCGCAGGGGGCTGGGCCCCAGCATTTT
cdr3_aa: CASSLSPQGAGPQHF

d_call: TRBD2
j_call: TRBJ2-7
clone_size: NA
v_call: TRBV11-2
cdr3_nt: TGTGCCAGCAGGTCACTAGCGGGAGGGCTCCACGAGCAGTACTTC
cdr3_aa: CASRSLAGGLHEQYF

d_call: NA
j_call: TRBJ1-2
clone_size: NA
v_call: TRBV10-3
cdr3_nt: TGTGCCATCAGTGAGTCGAGACAGTTTAACTATGGCTACACCTTC
cdr3_aa: CAISESRQFNYGYTF

d_call: TRBD2
j_call: TRBJ2-1
clone_size: NA
v_call: TRBV28
cdr3_nt: TGTGCCAGCAGTTTAATGGGGAGGGACTACAATGAGCAGTTCTTC
cdr3_aa: CASSLMGRDYNEQFF

d_call: NA
j_call: TRBJ2-2
clone_size: NA
v_call: TRBV25-1
cdr3_nt: TGTGCCAGCAGTGGAGTGAGGACGAACACCGGGGAGCTGTTTTTT
cdr3_aa: CASSGVRTNTGELFF

d_call: NA
j_call: TRBJ1-5
clone_size: NA
v_call: TRBV7-3
cdr3_nt: TGTGCCAGCAGCTTAAGCGGGATGTGCAATCAGCCCCAGCATTTT
cdr3_aa: CASSLSGMCNQPQHF

d_call: NA
j_call: TRBJ2-7
clone_size: NA
v_call: TRBV5-5
cdr3_nt: TGTGCCAGCAGCTTCCTCTTAGGGCTCTACGAGCAGTACTTC
cdr3_aa: CASSFLLGLYEQYF

d_call: TRBD1
j_call: TRBJ2-6
clone_size: NA
v_call: TRBV28
cdr3_nt: TGTGCCAGCAGTTCCACCGGGACAGGGGGCTTCCGGGCCAACGTCCTGACTTTC
cdr3_aa: CASSSTGTGGFRANVLTF

d_call: NA
j_call: TRBJ1-5
clone_size: NA
v_call: TRBV7-8
cdr3_nt: TGTGCCAGCAGCTTACGCCGACGTGGGGACGCCGGCCAGCCCCAGCATTTT
cdr3_aa: CASSLRRRGDAGQPQHF

d_call: NA
j_call: TRBJ2-1
clone_size: NA
v_call: TRBV4-3
cdr3_nt: TGCGCCAGCAGCCAAGAGCGGTTCAACAATGAGCAGTTCTTC
cdr3_aa: CASSQERFNNEQFF

d_call: NA
j_call: TRBJ2-3
clone_size: NA
v_call: TRBV2
cdr3_nt: TGTGCCAGCATTACTGACTCCCCAGGGTATCCAGATACGCAGTATTTT
cdr3_aa: CASITDSPGYPDTQYF

d_call: TRBD1
j_call: TRBJ2-3
clone_size: NA
v_call: TRBV19
cdr3_nt: TGTGCCAGTAAGAGACAGGGGATTACAGATACGCAGTATTTT
cdr3_aa: CASKRQGITDTQYF

d_call: TRBD1
j_call: TRBJ2-2
clone_size: NA
v_call: TRBV9
cdr3_nt: TGTGCCAGCAGCAGAGGACAGGAAAGAAGGACCGGGGAGCTGTTTTTT
cdr3_aa: CASSRGQERRTGELFF

d_call: NA
j_call: TRBJ2-2
clone_size: once
v_call: TRBV27
cdr3_nt: TGTGCCAGCAGTTTAAACAGTTACACCGGGGAGCTGTTTTTT
cdr3_aa: CASSLNSYTGELFF

d_call: TRBD2
j_call: TRBJ2-3
clone_size: NA
v_call: TRBV4-3
cdr3_nt: TGCGCCAGCAGCCAAGAGGTAGCGGGAGGGGCAGATACGCAGTATTTT
cdr3_aa: CASSQEVAGGADTQYF

d_call: TRBD1
j_call: TRBJ2-7
clone_size: NA
v_call: TRBV27
cdr3_nt: TGTGCCAGCAGTTTACTGGGGGGACAGGGCGAGCAGTACTTC
cdr3_aa: CASSLLGGQGEQYF

d_call: NA
j_call: TRBJ2-4
clone_size: NA
v_call: TRBV14
cdr3_nt: TGTGCCAGCAGCCACCGCCCGGAATTTAGCGGCAAAAACATTCAGTACTTC
cdr3_aa: CASSHRPEFSGKNIQYF

d_call: TRBD2
j_call: TRBJ2-1
clone_size: NA
v_call: TRBV27
cdr3_nt: TGTGCCAGCAGTAACCGGGGGGGACGGATCCTCTCCGAGCAGTTCTTC
cdr3_aa: CASSNRGGRILSEQFF

d_call: TRBD1
j_call: TRBJ1-5
clone_size: once
v_call: TRBV5-8
cdr3_nt: TGTGCCAGCAGCTTACTGGCATCTAGGGCATTGACAGGGCTCAATCAGCCCCAGCATTTT
cdr3_aa: CASSLLASRALTGLNQPQHF